This paragraph reports one TCR beta chain. The antigen it binds to is not known. Per-base qualities were not stored, and no clone one base away is much larger. The germline V gene yields SQVTM for CDR1 and ANQGSEA for CDR2. Its CDR3 holds 11 amino acids, cysteine through phenylalanine. The read is trimmed to its CDR3 DNA, 33 bases read in frame from base 1. V is reduced by 4 bases and J by 8 bases, leaving a spacing of 9 bases between them. TCRbeta CDR3 regions were amplified from genomic DNA using the immunoSEQ Assay, a bias-controlled multiplex PCR. Regarding the original processing steps: The number of nucleated cells in each sample was estimated by amplification of reference gene primers within the assay. To quantify the absolute abundance of each unique TCRbeta CDR3 rearrangement, sequence reads were collapsed and filtered. For each sample, productive Simpson clonality was calculated by taking the square root of Simpson's diversity index across productive rearrangements. TCRdb obtained this table from immuneACCESS and retained in-frame rearrangements with V and J assigned. These tables miss some clones; where compared with another copy, unresolved V genes account for less than half of the shortfall, and the remainder is unexplained. D and trimming were read from the DNA, whereas the V and J calls and clone size are those reported in that table. The sample table lists 75,000 to 100,000 clones, around 87% of them with a count of one. The ten largest account for around 7.4% of the sample.

The collaborating institutions used their own protocols to collect whole blood in K2EDTA tubes. For TCRbeta analysis, collaborator samples were shipped as frozen whole blood, as isolated PBMCs, or as DNA extracted from either sample type. These data belong to a study of blood T cell repertoires in COVID-19 (dated by TCRdb to between 2020 and 2021). Concerning the study at large: Collaborator samples came from the United States, Italy and Spain and covered acute and convalescent phases of COVID-19. Subjects who had been exposed to COVID-19, were actively infected with it, or had recovered from it provided the deeply sampled blood TCRbeta repertoires that made up the dataset. A de-identified subject ID, COVID-19 status, age in years and sex were almost always included in the sample metadata. The repertoires were released in a freely available public database meant as a resource for research on the immune response to SARS-CoV-2. The samples were drawn from two sources: the first 160 participants of the ongoing ImmuneRACE study, and some 1,300 subjects contributed by 6 global collaborators. HLA class I and class II types, where available, came from metadata supplied by the sample provider rather than from assay-based typing. The prospective study material was composed of cDNA or gDNA derived from T cells, B-cell-depleted T cells, or PBMCs. Results and caveats for the whole study, not just this receptor: Clinical and demographic metadata were provided uncurated, with the amount varying by source and participant.

This TCR came from a human donor with acute or convalescent COVID-19. The donor label of this sample is uncertain. Source material: peripheral blood. The chain is made from TRBV29-1 and TRBJ2-1; no D segment can be confidently identified. CDR3 region: CSVAHIDEQFF. The DNA sequence is TGCAGCGTTGCCCACATTGATGAGCAGTTCTTC.